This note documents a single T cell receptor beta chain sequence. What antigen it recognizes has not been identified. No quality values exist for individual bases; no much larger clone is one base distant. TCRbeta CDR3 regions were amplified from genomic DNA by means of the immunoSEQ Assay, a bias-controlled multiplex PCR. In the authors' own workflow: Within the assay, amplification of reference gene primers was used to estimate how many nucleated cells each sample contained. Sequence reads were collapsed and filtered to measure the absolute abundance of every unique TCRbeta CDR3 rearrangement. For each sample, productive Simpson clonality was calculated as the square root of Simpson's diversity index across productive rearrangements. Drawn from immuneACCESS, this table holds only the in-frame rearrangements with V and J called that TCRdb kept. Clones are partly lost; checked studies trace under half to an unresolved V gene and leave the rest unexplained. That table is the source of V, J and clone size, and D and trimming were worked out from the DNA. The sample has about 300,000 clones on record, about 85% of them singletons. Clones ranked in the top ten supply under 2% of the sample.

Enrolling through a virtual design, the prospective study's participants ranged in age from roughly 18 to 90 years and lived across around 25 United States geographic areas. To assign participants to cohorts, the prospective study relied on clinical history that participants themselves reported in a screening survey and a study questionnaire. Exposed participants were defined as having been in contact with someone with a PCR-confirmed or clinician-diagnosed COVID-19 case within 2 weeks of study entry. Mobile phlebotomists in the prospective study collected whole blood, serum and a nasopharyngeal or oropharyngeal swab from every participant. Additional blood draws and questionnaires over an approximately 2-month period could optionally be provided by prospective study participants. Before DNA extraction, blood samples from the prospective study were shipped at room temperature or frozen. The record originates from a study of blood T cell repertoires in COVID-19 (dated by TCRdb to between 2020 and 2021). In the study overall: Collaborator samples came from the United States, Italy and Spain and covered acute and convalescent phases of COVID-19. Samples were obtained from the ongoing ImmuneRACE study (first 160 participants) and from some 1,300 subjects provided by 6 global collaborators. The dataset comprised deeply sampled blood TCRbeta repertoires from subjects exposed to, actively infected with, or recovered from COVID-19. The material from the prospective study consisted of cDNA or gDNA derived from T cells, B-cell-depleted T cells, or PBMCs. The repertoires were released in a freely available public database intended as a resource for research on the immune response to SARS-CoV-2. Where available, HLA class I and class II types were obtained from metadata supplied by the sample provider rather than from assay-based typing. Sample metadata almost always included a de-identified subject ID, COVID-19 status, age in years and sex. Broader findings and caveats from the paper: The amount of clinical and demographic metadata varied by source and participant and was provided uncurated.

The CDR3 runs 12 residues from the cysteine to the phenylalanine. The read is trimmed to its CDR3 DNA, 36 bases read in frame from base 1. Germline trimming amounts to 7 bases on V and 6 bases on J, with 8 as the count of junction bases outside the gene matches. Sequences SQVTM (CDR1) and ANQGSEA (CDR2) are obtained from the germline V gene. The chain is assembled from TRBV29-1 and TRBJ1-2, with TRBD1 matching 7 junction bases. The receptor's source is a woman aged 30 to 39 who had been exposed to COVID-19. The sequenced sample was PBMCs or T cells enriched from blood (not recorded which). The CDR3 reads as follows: CSGRQGGNGYTF. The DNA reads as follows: TGCAGCGGCAGACAGGGAGGAAATGGCTACACCTTC.